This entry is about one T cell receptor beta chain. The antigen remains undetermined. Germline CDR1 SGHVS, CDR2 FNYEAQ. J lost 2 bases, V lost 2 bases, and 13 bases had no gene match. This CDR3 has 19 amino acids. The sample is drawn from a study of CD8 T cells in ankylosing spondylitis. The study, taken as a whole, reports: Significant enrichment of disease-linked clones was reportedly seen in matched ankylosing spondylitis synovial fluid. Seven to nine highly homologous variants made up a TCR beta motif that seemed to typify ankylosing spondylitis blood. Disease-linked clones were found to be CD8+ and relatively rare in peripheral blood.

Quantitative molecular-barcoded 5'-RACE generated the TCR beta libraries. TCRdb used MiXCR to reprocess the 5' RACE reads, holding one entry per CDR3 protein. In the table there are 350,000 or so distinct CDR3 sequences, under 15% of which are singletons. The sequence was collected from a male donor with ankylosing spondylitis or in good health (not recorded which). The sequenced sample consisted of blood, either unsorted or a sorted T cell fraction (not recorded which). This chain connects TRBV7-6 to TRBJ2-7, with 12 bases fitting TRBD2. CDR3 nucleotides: TGTGCCAGCAGCTTAAATATGGCTAGCGGGAGGGCCGGCCCCTACGAGCAGTACTTC. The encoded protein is CASSLNMASGRAGPYEQYF.